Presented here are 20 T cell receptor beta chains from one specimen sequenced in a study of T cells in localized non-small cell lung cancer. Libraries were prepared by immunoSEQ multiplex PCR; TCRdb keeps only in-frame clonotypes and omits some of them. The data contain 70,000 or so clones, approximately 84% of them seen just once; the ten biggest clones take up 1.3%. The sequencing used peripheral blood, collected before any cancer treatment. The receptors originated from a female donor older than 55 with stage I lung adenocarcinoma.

CDR3 sequence: CASSGTGEAFF. CDR3 nucleotide sequence: TGTGCCAGCAGTGGGACAGGGGAAGCTTTCTTT. The chain combines TRBV7-2 with TRBJ1-1; 9 nucleotides line up with TRBD1. J gave up 8 bases and V 6 bases, and 1 base lay outside the gene matches. This CDR3 has 11 residues. The V gene's germline CDR1 is SGHTA and CDR2 FQGNSA.

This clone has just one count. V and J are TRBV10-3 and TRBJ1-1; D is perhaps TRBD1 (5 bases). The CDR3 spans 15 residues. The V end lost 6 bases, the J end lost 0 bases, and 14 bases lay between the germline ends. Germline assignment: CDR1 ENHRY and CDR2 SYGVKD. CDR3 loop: CAIRAQGSMNTEAFF. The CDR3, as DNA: TGTGCCATCAGGGCCCAGGGTTCCATGAACACTGAAGCTTTCTTT.

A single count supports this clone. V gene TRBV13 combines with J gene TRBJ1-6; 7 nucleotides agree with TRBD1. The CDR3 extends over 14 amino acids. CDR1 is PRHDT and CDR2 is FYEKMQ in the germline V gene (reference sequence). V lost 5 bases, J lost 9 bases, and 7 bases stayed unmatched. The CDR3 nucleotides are TGTGCCAGCAGCCCTTCGACAGGGCTTTCACCCCTCCACTTT. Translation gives CASSPSTGLSPLHF.

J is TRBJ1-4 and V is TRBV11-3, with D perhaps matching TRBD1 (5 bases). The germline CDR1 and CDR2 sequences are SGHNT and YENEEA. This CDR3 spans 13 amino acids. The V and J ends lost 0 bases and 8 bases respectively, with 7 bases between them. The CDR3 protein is CASSLDREEKLFF. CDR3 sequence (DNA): TGTGCCAGCAGCTTAGACAGGGAGGAAAAACTGTTTTTT. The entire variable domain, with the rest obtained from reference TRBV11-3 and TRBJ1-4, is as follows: EAGVVQSPRYKIIEKKQPVAFWCNPISGHNTLYWYLQNLGQGPELLIRYENEEAVDDSQLPKDRFSAERLKGVDSTLKIQPAELGDSAVYLCASSLDREEKLFFGSGTQLSVL.

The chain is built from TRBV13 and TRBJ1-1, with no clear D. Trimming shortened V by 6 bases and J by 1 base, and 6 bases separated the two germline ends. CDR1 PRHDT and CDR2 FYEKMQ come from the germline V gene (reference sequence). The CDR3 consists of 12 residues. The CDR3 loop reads CASRTGNTEAFF. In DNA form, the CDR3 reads TGTGCCAGCAGAACGGGGAACACTGAAGCTTTCTTT.

CDR3 amino acids: CASSSSRQGSQHF. CDR3 DNA: TGTGCCAGCAGCTCTAGCCGACAAGGCTCGCAGCATTTT. The rearrangement joins TRBV7-9 to TRBJ1-5, with no clear D. Germline V gene sequence: CDR1 SEHNR, CDR2 FQNEAQ (reference sequence). The CDR3 contains 13 residues. Trimming removed 4 bases from V and 13 bases from J, with 17 bases in between. The whole variable domain, remainder taken from reference TRBV7-9 and TRBJ1-5, is DTGVSQNPRHKITKRGQNVTFRCDPISEHNRLYWYRQTLGQGPEFLTYFQNEAQLEKSRLLSDRFSAERPKGSFSTLEIQRTEQGDSAMYLCASSSSRQGSQHFGDGTRLSIL.

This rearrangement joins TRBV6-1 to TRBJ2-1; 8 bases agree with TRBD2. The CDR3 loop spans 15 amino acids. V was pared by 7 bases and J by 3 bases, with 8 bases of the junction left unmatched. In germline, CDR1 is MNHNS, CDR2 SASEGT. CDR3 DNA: TGTGCCAGCACCGGGGGGGCTAGCGACTACAATGAGCAGTTCTTC. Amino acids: CASTGGASDYNEQFF.

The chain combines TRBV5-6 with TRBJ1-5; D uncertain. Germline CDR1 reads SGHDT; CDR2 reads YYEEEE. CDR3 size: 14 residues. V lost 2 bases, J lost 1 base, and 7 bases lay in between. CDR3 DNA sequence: TGTGCCAGCAGCTTTTCTGGGAGCAATCAGCCCCAGCATTTT. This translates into CASSFSGSNQPQHF.

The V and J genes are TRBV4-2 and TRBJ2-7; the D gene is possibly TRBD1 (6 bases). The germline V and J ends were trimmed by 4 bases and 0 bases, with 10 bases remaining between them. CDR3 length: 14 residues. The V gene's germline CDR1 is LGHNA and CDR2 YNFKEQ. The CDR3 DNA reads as TGTGCCAGCAGCCCGACGACAGGCTCCTACGAGCAGTACTTC. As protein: CASSPTTGSYEQYF.

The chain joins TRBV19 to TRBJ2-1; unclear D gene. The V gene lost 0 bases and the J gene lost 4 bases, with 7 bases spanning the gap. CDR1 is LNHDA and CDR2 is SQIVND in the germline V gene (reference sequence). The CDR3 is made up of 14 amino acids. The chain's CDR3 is CASSIDQEYNEQFF. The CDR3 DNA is TGTGCCAGTAGTATAGATCAAGAGTACAATGAGCAGTTCTTC.

The CDR3 DNA follows: TGCGCCAGCAGCTTGGCCGCGAACAGGGTGGACGAGCAGTACTTC. Its translation: CASSLAANRVDEQYF. The V call is TRBV5-1, the J call TRBJ2-7; possible D gene TRBD1, 6 bases. Deletions cut 0 bases from V and 5 bases from J, with 15 bases between. CDR3 size: 15 residues. Germline V CDR1 and CDR2: SGHRS, YFSETQ.

Here the CDR3 reads CASKRTGRSNYGYTF. DNA for the CDR3: TGTGCCAGCAAAAGGACAGGCCGTTCTAACTATGGCTACACCTTC. The chain carries TRBV6-6 and TRBJ1-2; TRBD1 matches 7 bases. The CDR3 totals 15 residues. Germline CDR1 and CDR2: MNHNY and SVGAGI (reference sequence). The trim removed 7 bases at V and 0 bases at J, leaving 8 bases unmatched.

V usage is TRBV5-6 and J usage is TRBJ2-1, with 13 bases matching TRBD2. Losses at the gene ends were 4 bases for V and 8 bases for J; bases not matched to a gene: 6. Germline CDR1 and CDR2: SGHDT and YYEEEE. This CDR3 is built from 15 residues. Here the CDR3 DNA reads TGTGCCAGCAGCGCCGGGACTAGCGGGACGGATGAGCAGTTCTTC. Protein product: CASSAGTSGTDEQFF.

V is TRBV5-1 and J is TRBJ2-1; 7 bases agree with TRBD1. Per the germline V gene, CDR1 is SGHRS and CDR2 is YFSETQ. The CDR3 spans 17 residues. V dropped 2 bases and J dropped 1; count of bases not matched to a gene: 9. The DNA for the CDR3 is TGCGCCAGCAGCTTTACACAGGGGTCCGAATCCTACAATGAGCAGTTCTTC. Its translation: CASSFTQGSESYNEQFF.

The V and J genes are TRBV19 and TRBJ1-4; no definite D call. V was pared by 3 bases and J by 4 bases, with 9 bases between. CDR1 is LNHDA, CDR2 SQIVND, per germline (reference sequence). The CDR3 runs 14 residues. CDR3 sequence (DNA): TGTGCCAGTAGTATCTCCGGGTTTAATGAAAAACTGTTTTTT. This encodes CASSISGFNEKLFF.

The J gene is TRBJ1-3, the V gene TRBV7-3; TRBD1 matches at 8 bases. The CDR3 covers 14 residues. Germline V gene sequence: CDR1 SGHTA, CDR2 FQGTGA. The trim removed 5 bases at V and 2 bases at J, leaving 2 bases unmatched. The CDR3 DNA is TGTGCCAGCAGCCAGACAGGGGCTGGAAACACCATATATTTT. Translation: CASSQTGAGNTIYF.

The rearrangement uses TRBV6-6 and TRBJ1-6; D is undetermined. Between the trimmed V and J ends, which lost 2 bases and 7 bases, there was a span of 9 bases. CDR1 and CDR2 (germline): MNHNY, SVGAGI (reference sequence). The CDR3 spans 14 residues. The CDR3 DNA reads TGTGCCAGCAGTTACGCGGGTCGGAATTCACCCCTCCACTTT. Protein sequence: CASSYAGRNSPLHF.

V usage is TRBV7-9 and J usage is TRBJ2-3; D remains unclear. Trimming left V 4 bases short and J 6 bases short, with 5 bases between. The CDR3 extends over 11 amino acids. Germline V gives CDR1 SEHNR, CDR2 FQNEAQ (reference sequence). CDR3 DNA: TGTGCCAGCAGCTCCACGGATACGCAGTATTTT. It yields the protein CASSSTDTQYF.

The CDR3 spells CASRTSGRAHEQFF. The CDR3 DNA reads as TGTGCCAGCAGGACTAGCGGGAGGGCCCATGAGCAGTTCTTC. The chain combines TRBV6-1 with TRBJ2-1, with 14 bases that match TRBD2. In germline, CDR1 is MNHNS, CDR2 SASEGT. J gave up 8 bases and V 6 bases, and 3 bases lay outside the gene matches. The CDR3 consists of 14 residues.

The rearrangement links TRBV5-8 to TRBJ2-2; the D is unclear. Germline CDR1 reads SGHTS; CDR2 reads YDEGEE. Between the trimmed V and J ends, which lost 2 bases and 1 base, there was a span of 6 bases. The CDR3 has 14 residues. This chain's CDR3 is CASSFDMNTGELFF. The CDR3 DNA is TGTGCCAGCAGCTTCGACATGAACACCGGGGAGCTGTTTTTT.